Sequencing of this T cell receptor (beta chain) was carried out in a study of T cell changes during pregnancy in multiple sclerosis. TCRdb's table, derived via immunoSEQ multiplex PCR, lists solely in-frame clones and lacks some. The data hold 52,000 or so clones, with nearly 95% observed a single time. Germline CDR1 LNHNV, CDR2 YYDKDF (reference sequence). The CDR3 length is 14 residues. With 3 bases clipped from V and 5 bases from J, the junction kept 6 bases outside the gene matches. The genes are TRBV15 and TRBJ2-7; 8 positions agree with TRBD1. The sample in question was CD4+ T cells from peripheral blood mononuclear cells, obtained in the second trimester of pregnancy. The clonotype originates from a female donor with multiple sclerosis, enrolled in a pregnancy study. This chain's CDR3 is CATSRVDRGNEQYF. CDR3 sequence (DNA): TGTGCCACCAGCAGGGTTGACAGGGGAAACGAGCAGTACTTC.